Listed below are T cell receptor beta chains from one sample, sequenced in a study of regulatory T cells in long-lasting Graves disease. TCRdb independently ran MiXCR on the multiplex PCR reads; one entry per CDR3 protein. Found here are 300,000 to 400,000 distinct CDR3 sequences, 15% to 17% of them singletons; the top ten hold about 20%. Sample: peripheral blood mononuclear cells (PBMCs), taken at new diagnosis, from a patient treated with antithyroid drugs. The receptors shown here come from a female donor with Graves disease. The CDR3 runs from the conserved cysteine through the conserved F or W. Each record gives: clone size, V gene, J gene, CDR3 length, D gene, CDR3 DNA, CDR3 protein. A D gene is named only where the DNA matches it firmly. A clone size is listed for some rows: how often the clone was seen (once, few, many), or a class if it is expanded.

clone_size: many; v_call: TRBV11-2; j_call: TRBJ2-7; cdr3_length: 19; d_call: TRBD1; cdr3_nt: TGTGCCAGCAGCTTATCAGACAGGGGATACGGGAGAACTCTAAGAGAGCAGTACTTC; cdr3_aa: CASSLSDRGYGRTLREQYF
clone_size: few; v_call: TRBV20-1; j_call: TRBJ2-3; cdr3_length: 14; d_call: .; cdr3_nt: TGCAGTGCTAGAGTCGGCCGGGGGACAGATACGCAGTATTTT; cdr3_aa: CSARVGRGTDTQYF
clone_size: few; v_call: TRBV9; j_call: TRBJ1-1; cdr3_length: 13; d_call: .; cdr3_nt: TGTGCCAGCAGCGTAGCCCAATACTCTGAAGCTTTCTTT; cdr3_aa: CASSVAQYSEAFF
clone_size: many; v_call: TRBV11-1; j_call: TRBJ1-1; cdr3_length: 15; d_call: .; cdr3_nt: TGTGCCAGCAGCAACACCGGGACTCCCGCTCGTGAAGCTTTCTTT; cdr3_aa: CASSNTGTPAREAFF
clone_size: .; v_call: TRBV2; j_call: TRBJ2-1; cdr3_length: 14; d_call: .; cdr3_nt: TGTGCCAGCGAACGAGGATTCTCCTACAATGAGCAGTTCTTC; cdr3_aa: CASERGFSYNEQFF
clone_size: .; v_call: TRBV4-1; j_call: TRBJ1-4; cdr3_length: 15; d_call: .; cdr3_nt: TGCGCCAGCAGCCAAGACGGGACCGCTGATGAAAAACTGTTTTTT; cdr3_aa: CASSQDGTADEKLFF
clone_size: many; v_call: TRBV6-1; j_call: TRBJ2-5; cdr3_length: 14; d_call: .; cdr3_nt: TGTGCCAGCAGTCTCCGGGACGCACAAGAGACCCAGTACTTC; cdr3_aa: CASSLRDAQETQYF
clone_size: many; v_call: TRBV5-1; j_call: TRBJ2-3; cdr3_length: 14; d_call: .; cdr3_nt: TGCGCCAGCAGCTTAGGTTGGAGGACAGATACGCAGTATTTT; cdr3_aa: CASSLGWRTDTQYF
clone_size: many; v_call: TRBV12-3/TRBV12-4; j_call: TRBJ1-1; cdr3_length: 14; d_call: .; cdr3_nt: TGTGCCAGCAGAAATCGCCCGGGGATCACTGAAGCTTTCTTT; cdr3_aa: CASRNRPGITEAFF
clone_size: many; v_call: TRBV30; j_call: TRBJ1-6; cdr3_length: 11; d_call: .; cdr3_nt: TGTGCCTGGAGTACTTATTCACCCCTCCACTTT; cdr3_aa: CAWSTYSPLHF
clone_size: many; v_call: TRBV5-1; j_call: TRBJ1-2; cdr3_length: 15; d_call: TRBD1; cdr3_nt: TGCGCCAGCAGCTTGGCCGCAGGACAGGGGGATGGCTACACCTTC; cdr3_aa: CASSLAAGQGDGYTF
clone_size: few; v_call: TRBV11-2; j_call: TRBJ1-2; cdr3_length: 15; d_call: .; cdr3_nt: TGTGCCAGCAGCTTAGGTCCCGGGACGCGCTATGGCTACACCTTC; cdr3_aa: CASSLGPGTRYGYTF
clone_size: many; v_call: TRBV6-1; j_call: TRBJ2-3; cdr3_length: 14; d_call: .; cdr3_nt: TGTGCCAGCAGTCCCCGGGCCATCACAGATACGCAGTATTTT; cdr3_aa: CASSPRAITDTQYF
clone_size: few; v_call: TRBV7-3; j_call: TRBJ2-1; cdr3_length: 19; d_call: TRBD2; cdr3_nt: TGTGCCAGCAGCTTAGTCTGGGCTAGCGGGGGGGGGATGAACAATGAGCAGTTCTTC; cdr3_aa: CASSLVWASGGGMNNEQFF
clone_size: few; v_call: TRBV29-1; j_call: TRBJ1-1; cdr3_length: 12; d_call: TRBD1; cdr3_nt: TGCAGCGCAGGGGACAGGAACACTGAAGCTTTCTTT; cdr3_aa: CSAGDRNTEAFF
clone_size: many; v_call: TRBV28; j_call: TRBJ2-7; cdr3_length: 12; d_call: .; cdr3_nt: TGTGCCAGCAGTTTAGAGGACTACGAGCAGTACTTC; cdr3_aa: CASSLEDYEQYF
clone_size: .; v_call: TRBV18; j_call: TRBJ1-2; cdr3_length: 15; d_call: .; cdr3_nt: TGTGCCAGCTCACCGGGCAGCCTAGTGAACTATGGCTACACCTTC; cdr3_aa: CASSPGSLVNYGYTF
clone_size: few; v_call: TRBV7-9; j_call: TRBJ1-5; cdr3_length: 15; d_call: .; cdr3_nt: TGTGCCAGCAGCTTAGAGGGGGGGCCCCATCAGCCCCAGCATTTT; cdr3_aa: CASSLEGGPHQPQHF